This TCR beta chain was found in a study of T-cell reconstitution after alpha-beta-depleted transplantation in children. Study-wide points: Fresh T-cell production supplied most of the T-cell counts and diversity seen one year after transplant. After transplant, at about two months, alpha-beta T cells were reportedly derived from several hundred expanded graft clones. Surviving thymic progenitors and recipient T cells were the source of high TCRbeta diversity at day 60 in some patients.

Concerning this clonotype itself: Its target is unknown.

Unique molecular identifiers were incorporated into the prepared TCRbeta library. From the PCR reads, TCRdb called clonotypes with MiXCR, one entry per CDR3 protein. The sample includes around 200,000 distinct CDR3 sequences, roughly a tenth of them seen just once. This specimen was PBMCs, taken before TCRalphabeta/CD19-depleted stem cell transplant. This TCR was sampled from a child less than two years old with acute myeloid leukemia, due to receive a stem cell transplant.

CDR3 sequence (DNA): TGTGCCAGCAGCAGTTCAGACAGACCGCGGGGCGCAGATACGCAGTATTTT. Translating it yields CASSSSDRPRGADTQYF. V gene TRBV11-1 combines with J gene TRBJ2-3; D is perhaps TRBD2 (6 bases). The CDR3 has 17 residues. Germline V gives CDR1 SGHAT, CDR2 FQDESV (reference sequence). V shed 5 bases and J shed 4 bases, with 22 bases lying between them.